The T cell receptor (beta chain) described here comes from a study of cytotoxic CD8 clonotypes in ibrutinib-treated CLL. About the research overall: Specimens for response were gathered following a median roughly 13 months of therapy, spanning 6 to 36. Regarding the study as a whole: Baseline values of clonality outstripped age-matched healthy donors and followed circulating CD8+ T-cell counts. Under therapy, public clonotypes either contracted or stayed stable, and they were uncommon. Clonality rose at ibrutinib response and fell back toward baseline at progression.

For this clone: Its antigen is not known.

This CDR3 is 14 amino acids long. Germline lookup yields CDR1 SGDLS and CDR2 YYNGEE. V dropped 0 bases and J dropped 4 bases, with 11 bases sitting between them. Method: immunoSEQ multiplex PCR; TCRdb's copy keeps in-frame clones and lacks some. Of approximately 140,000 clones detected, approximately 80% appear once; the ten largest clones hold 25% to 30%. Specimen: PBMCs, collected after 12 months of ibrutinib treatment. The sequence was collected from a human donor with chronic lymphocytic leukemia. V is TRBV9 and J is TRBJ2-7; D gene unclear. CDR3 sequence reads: CASSVGSASYEQYF. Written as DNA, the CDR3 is TGTGCCAGCAGCGTAGGTTCAGCTTCATACGAGCAGTACTTC.